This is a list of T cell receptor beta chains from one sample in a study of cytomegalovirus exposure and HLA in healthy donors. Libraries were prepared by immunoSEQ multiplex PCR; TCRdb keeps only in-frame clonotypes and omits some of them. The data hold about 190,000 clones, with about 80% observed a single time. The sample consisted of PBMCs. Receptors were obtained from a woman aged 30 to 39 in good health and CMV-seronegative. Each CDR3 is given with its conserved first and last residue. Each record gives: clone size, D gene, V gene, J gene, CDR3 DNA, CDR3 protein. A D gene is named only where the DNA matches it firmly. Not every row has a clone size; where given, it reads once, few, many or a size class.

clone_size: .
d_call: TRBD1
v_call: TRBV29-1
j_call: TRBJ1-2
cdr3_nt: TGCAGCGTTGAAACGAGAGACAGGGGAGGAATTGGCTACACCTTC
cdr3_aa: CSVETRDRGGIGYTF

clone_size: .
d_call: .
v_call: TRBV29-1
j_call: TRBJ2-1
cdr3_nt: TGCAGCGCAATAGGGGCCATTCGGAATGAGCAGTTCTTC
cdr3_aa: CSAIGAIRNEQFF

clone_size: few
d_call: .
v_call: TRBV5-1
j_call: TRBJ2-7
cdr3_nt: TGCGCCAGCAGCTCGCGGGGCAACTCCTACGAGCAGTACTTC
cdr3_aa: CASSSRGNSYEQYF

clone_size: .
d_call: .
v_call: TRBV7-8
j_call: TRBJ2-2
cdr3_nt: TGTGCCAGCAGCCTTATCACAGGGACCGGGGAGCTGTTTTTT
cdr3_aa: CASSLITGTGELFF

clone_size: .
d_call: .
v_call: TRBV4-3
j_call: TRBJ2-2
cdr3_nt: TGCGCCAGCAGCACGCGGACAATCTACACCGGGGAGCTGTTTTTT
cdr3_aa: CASSTRTIYTGELFF

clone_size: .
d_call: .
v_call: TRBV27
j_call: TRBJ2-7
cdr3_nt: TGTGCCAGCAGTTTAGCCCGGTATTCCTACGAGCAGTACTTC
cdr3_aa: CASSLARYSYEQYF

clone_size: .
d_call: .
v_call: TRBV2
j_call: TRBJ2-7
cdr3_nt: TGTGCCAGCAGCGGACAGTCTTTCTCCTACGAGCAGTACTTC
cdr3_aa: CASSGQSFSYEQYF

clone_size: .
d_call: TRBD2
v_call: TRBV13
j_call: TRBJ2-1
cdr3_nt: TGTGCCAGCAGCCGGGGACTAGCGGGGAACAATGAGCAGTTCTTC
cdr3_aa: CASSRGLAGNNEQFF

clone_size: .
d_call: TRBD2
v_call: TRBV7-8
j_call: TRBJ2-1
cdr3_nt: TGTGCCAGCAGCCACCGACTAGCGGGAGGTTTGTCGGCCCTGGGGAATGAGCAGTTCTTC
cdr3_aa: CASSHRLAGGLSALGNEQFF

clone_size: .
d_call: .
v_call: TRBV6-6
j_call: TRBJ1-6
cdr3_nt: TGTGCCTGCGGGGAAAATTCACCCCTCCACTTT
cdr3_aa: CACGENSPLHF

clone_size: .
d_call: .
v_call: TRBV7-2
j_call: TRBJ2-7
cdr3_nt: TGTGCCAGCATCAGATGGGCGGGGCCTTACGAGCAGTACTTC
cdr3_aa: CASIRWAGPYEQYF

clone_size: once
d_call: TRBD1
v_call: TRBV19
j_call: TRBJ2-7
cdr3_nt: TGTGCCAGTAGTCCCCAGGGACAGGGATCCTACGAGCAGTACTTC
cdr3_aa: CASSPQGQGSYEQYF

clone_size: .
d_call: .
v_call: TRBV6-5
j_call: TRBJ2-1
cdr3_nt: TGTGCCAGCAGAAGAGATAGCAATGCTGAGCAGTTCTTC
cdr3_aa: CASRRDSNAEQFF

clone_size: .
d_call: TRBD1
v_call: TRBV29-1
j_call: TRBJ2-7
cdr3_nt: TGCAGCGTAGGACAGGTTTTGGGCGAGCAGTACTTC
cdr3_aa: CSVGQVLGEQYF

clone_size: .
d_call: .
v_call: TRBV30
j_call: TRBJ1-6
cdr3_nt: TGTGCCTGGACGGTTGGGCTCCTTTATTCACCCCTCCACTTT
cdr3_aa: CAWTVGLLYSPLHF

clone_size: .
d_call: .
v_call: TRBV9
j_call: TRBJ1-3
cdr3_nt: TGTGCCAGCAGCGTAGAACTGACGGGGTCTGGAAACACCATATATTTT
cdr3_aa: CASSVELTGSGNTIYF

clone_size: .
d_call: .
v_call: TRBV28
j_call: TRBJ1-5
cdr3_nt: TGTGCCAGCAGTTTAGATCTCCTCGACAGTTATAGCAATCAGCCCCAGCATTTT
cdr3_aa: CASSLDLLDSYSNQPQHF

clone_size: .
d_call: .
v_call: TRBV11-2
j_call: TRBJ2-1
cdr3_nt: TGTGCCAGCAGCTTAGTGCCGGGACTCCCAATTGGGGGTGAGCAGTTCTTC
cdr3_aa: CASSLVPGLPIGGEQFF

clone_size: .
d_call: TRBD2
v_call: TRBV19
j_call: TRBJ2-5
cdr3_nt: TGTGCCAGTAGCCCCGCCCCTACACTAGCGGGAGTACCAGAGACCCAGTACTTC
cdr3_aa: CASSPAPTLAGVPETQYF

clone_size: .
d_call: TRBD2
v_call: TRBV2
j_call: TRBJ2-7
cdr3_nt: TGTGCCAGCAGTCCTCAAAGGAAAGGACTAGATCCCTACGAGCAGTACTTC
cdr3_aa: CASSPQRKGLDPYEQYF

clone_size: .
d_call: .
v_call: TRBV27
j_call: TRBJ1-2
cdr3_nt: TGTGCCAGCAGTTTAAAGGACAGTATCGATGGCTACACCTTC
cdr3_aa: CASSLKDSIDGYTF

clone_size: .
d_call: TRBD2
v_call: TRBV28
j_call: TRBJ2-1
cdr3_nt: TGTGCCAGCAGTAACCTAGCGGGGGGGCGGAATGAGCAGTTCTTC
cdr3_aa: CASSNLAGGRNEQFF

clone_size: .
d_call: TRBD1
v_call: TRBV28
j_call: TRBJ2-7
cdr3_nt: TGTGCCAGCAGCCAGTCCGGGACAGGGGCCCACGAGCAGTACTTC
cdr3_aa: CASSQSGTGAHEQYF

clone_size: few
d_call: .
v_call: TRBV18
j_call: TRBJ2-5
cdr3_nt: TGTGCCAGCTCACCCGGAGAAACCCAGTACTTC
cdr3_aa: CASSPGETQYF

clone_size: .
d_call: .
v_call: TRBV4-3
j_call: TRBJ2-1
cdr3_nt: TGCGCCAGCAGCCAAGACCGGGCAGGGAACTCCTACAATGAGCAGTTCTTC
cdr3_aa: CASSQDRAGNSYNEQFF

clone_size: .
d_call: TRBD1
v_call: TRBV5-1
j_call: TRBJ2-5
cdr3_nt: TGCGCCAGCAGCTTGGACACAGGGGGGATTAAGACCCAGTACTTC
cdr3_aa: CASSLDTGGIKTQYF

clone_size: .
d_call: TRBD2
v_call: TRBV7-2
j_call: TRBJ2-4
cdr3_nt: TGTGCCAGCAGCTTTCAGCGGGATAGGATTCAGTACTTC
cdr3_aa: CASSFQRDRIQYF

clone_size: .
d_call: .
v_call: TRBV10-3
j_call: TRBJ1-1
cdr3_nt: TGTGCCTCGGGTGAAACCTTGAACACTGAAGCTTTCTTT
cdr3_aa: CASGETLNTEAFF

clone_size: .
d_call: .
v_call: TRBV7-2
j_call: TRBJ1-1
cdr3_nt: TGTGCCAGCAGCTTAACCCAGGGGGAAGCTTTCTTT
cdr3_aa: CASSLTQGEAFF

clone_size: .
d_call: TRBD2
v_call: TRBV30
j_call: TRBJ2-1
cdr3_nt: TGTGCCTGGAGTCATTTAAGCGGGAGCCCTTACAATGAGCAGTTCTTC
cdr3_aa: CAWSHLSGSPYNEQFF

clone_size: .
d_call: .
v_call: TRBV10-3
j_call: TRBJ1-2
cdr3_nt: TGTGCCATCAGTGAAGAGTCCTTTGCTAACTATGGCTACACCTTC
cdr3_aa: CAISEESFANYGYTF

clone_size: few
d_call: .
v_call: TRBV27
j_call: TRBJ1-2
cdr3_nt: TGTGCCAGCAGACACCTTACAGGGACGGATGGCTACACCTTC
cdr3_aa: CASRHLTGTDGYTF

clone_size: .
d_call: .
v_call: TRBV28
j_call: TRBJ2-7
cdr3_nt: TGTGCCAGCAGTTTATACCAGGGCCCTTTTGACGAGCAGTACTTC
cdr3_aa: CASSLYQGPFDEQYF

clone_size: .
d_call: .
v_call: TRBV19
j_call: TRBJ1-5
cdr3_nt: TGTGCCAGTAGCGTAGACAGGTTAGGTCAGCCCCAGCATTTT
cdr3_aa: CASSVDRLGQPQHF

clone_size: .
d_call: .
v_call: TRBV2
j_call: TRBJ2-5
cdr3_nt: TGTGCCAGCAGAGCGACTAGTTCGGAGACCCAGTACTTC
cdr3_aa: CASRATSSETQYF

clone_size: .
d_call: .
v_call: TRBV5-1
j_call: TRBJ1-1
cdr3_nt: TGCGCCAGCAGCTTTGGGGGGACTGAAGCTTTCTTT
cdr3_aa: CASSFGGTEAFF

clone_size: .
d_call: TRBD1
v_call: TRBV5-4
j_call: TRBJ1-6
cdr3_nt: TGTGCCAGCAGCGCACAGGGGGCGGGTAATTCACCCCTCCACTTT
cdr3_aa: CASSAQGAGNSPLHF

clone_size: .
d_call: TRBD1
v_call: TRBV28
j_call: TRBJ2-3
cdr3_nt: TGTGCCAGCAGTCAACAGGGGGGAGCAGATACGCAGTATTTT
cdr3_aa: CASSQQGGADTQYF

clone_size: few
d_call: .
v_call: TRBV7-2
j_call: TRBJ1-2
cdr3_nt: TGTGCCAGCAGCTTACTGGTGGAGGGCTACACCTTC
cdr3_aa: CASSLLVEGYTF

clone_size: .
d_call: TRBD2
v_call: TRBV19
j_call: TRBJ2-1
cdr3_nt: TGTGCCAGTAGGATTAGCGGGGGGGCTTATGATGAGCAGTTCTTC
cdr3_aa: CASRISGGAYDEQFF

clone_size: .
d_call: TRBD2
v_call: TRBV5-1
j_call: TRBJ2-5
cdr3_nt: TGCGCCAGCAGCCCAGGATCACTAGCGGGGGAGACCCAGTACTTC
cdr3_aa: CASSPGSLAGETQYF

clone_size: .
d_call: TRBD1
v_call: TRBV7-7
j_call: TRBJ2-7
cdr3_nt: TGTGCCAGCAGCTTAGCTCGGACAGGGTCCGAGCAGTACTTC
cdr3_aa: CASSLARTGSEQYF

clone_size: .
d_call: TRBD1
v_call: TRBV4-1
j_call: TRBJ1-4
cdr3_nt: TGCGCCAGCAGCCAGTGGACAGGGGGCTATAATGAAAAACTGTTTTTT
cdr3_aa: CASSQWTGGYNEKLFF

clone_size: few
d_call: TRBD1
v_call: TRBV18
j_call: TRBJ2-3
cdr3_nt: TGTGCCAGCTCACCCCGGGACAGAGTCACAGATACGCAGTATTTT
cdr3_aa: CASSPRDRVTDTQYF

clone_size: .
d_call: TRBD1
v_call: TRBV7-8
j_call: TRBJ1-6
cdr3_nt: TGTGCCAGCAGCCCGGGACAGACCAATTCACCCCTCCACTTT
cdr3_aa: CASSPGQTNSPLHF

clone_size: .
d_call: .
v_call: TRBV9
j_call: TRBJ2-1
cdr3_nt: .
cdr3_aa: CASSVGGGSGGAKFF

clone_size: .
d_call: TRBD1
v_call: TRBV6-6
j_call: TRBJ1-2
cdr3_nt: TGTGCCAGCAGCAAGACAGGGGCCGGATATCCCTATGGCTACACCTTC
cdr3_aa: CASSKTGAGYPYGYTF

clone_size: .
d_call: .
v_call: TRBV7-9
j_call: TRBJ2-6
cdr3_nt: TGTGCCAGCAGCTCCCACGGCGGGTACGGGGCCAACGTCCTGACTTTC
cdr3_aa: CASSSHGGYGANVLTF

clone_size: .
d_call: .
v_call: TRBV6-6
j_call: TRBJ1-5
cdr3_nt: TGTGCCAGCAGTTACACGGCGGGGGGCAATCAGCCCCAGCATTTT
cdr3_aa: CASSYTAGGNQPQHF

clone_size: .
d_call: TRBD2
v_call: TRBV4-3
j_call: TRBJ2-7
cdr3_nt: TGCGCCAGCAGCCAAGGGGGACTAGCGGGACTCTACGAGCAGTACTTC
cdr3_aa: CASSQGGLAGLYEQYF

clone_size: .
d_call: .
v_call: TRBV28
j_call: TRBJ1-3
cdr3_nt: TGTGCCAGCAGTTTATCGGGTCGGCGAAACACCATATATTTT
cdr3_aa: CASSLSGRRNTIYF

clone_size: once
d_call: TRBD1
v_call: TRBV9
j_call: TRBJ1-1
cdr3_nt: TGTGCCAGCAGCTCGGGACAGGGGGCCACTGAAGCTTTCTTT
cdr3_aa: CASSSGQGATEAFF

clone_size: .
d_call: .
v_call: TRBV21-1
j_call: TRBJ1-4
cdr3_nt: TGTGCCAGCAGCAAAGGGGCCGGGGGTAATGAAAAACTGTTTTTT
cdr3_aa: CASSKGAGGNEKLFF